The rows below give T cell receptor beta chains drawn from one sample of a study of T cell responses to AZD1222 COVID-19 vaccine. Clones were sequenced by immunoSEQ multiplex PCR, and TCRdb holds only the in-frame ones, with some missing. This repertoire shows some 150,000 clones, roughly nine tenths found once; its top ten account for approximately 1.5%. This specimen consisted of peripheral blood, obtained 28 days after the second AZD1222 dose. These receptors all stem from an adult who received the AZD1222 COVID-19 vaccine. Both conserved end residues are part of each CDR3.

V gene | CDR3 protein
TRBV2 | CASRVSGQGNTEAFF
TRBV3-1/TRBV3-2 | CASSWGHPGELFF
TRBV6-4 | CASRATTVALKAFF
TRBV7-9 | CASNSDRADYEQFF
TRBV6-4 | CASSVEGASRYNEQFF
TRBV5-1 | CASSLGDLGETQYF
TRBV5-1 | CASKEAWLAYRGNEQFF
TRBV13 | CASSPPSGSSYNEQFF
TRBV19 | CASRSLQGPSYEQYF
TRBV19 | CASSAPARSYGYTF
TRBV5-5 | CASSLEGRQPQHF
TRBV18 | CASSPRDQGLWRNTEAFF
TRBV19 | CASTGLVRTGQSKAYGYTF
TRBV5-1 | CASSASGGSTDTQYF
TRBV19 | CASSSLGQGVDQPQHF
TRBV24-1 | CATSDARTGKNEQFF
TRBV28 | CASSPFIWPQHF
TRBV5-8 | CASSWTGFIEPQHF
TRBV5-1 | CASSLGQAEETQYF
TRBV30 | CARGAQGEDTQYF
TRBV24-1 | CATSDAFGAGRSYNEQFF
TRBV27 | CASSSGTAFEAFF
TRBV2 | CASSRGPNNEQFF
TRBV4-1 | CASSGQPISPSGNTIYF
TRBV7-2 | CASRTGTSGRAALETQYF
TRBV14 | CASSHLDRGGDGYTF
TRBV9 | CASSPPLGTEAFF
TRBV30 | CAWSSDYGYTF
TRBV2 | CASRQGLSGELFF
TRBV5-6 | CASSLFRGQYEQYF